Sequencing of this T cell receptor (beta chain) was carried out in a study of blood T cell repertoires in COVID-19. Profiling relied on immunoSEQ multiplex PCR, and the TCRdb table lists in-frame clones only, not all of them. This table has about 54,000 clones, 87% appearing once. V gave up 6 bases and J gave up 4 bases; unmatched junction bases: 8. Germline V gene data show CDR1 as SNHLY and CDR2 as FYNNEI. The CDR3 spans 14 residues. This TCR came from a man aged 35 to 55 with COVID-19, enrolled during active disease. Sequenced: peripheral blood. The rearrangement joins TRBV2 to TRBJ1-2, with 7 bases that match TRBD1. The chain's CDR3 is CASRSAGQSYGYTF. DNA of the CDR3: TGTGCCAGCAGATCTGCGGGACAGTCCTATGGCTACACCTTC.